The entry below describes one T cell receptor (beta chain). The sample comes from a study of T-cell memory formation after mild COVID-19. Study at large: Clusters of TCRs were largely donor specific.

CDR1 SQVTM and CDR2 ANQGSEA come from the germline V gene. V gave up 5 bases and J gave up 6 bases; unmatched junction bases: 4. The CDR3 totals 13 residues. TCR alpha and TCR beta cDNA libraries with sample barcodes and UMIs came from 5'RACE using constant-segment primers. In TCRdb, the 5' RACE reads were re-called with MiXCR into one record per CDR3 protein. This sample has hundreds of thousands of distinct CDR3 sequences, with approximately 21% found just once. V gene TRBV29-1 combines with J gene TRBJ2-1, with 10 nucleotides matching TRBD2. This receptor was identified in an adult woman who had mild COVID-19 (a few samples of this study predate the infection). Cell type and time point are not known. The sample taken for sequencing was PBMCs or a T cell subset sorted from them (not recorded which). CDR3 region: CSVSSGGANEQFF. The CDR3 region has the DNA TGCAGCGTTTCCAGCGGGGGGGCCAATGAGCAGTTCTTC.